These 29 T cell receptor beta chains share one sample of origin, sequenced in a study of T cell responses to AZD1222 COVID-19 vaccine. Clones were sequenced by immunoSEQ multiplex PCR, and TCRdb holds only the in-frame ones, with some missing. Found here are some 150,000 clones, roughly nine tenths of them singletons; the top ten hold about 5%. The input for sequencing was peripheral blood, taken on day 0 of MenACWY control vaccination. These receptors were collected from an adult in good health.

This clone came up once. The chain employs TRBV4-1 and TRBJ1-5, with D maybe TRBD1 (5 bases). The CDR3 runs to 14 residues. Germline CDR1 and CDR2: MGHRA and YSYEKL. V shed 0 bases and J shed 7 bases, with 10 bases lying between them. DNA for the CDR3: TGCGCCAGCAGCCAAGATGGGGCAGGCCAGCCCCAGCATTTT. Its translation is CASSQDGAGQPQHF.

CDR3 DNA: TGTGCCAGTAGTCCTCGGGCGGGACTAGCGACCGGGGAGCTGTTTTTT. This codes for CASSPRAGLATGELFF. The rearrangement joins TRBV19 to TRBJ2-2; 10 nucleotides align to TRBD2. CDR3 length equals 16 residues. The V segment lost 5 bases and the J segment 5 bases; nucleotides outside the gene matches: 8. Germline CDR1 and CDR2: LNHDA and SQIVND (reference sequence). Drawing the rest from reference TRBV19 and TRBJ2-2, the complete variable domain is DGGITQSPKYLFRKEGQNVTLSCEQNLNHDAMYWYRQDPGQGLRLIYYSQIVNDFQKGDIAEGYSVSREKKESFPLTVTSAQKNPTAFYLCASSPRAGLATGELFFGEGSRLTVL.

DNA for the CDR3: TGCAGTGCCGGGACCTTCTGGGGCTACACCTTC. Amino acid sequence: CSAGTFWGYTF. The chain links TRBV20-1 to TRBJ1-2, with D tentatively TRBD1 (5 bases). There are 11 residues in the CDR3. V lost 6 bases and J lost 8, with 13 bases in between. Germline V gives CDR1 DFQATT, CDR2 SNEGSKA (reference sequence).

The chain has TRBV7-8 and TRBJ2-5; 7 bases agree with TRBD1. V dropped 5 bases and J dropped 9; count of bases not matched to a gene: 3. There are 11 residues in the CDR3. Germline values: CDR1 SGHVS, CDR2 FQNEAQ. The CDR3 loop reads CASSLQGAQYF. In nucleotides, the CDR3 is TGTGCCAGCAGCCTCCAGGGGGCCCAGTACTTC.

The genes are TRBV5-4 and TRBJ1-2; 7 nucleotides match TRBD1. Germline V gene data show CDR1 as SGHNT and CDR2 as YYREEE (reference sequence). The CDR3 has 16 amino acids. After removal of 0 bases from V and 4 bases from J, the junction contained 9 bases not matched to a gene. Here the CDR3 reads CASSLGGGQDSYGYTF. In DNA, the CDR3 is TGTGCCAGCAGCTTGGGAGGAGGACAGGATTCCTATGGCTACACCTTC.

The gene calls are TRBV11-3 and TRBJ2-2, with a tentative D call TRBD2 (5 bases). This CDR3 has 18 amino acids. The germline gives CDR1 SGHNT, CDR2 YENEEA. The germline V and J ends were trimmed by 0 bases and 0 bases, with 14 bases remaining between them. In DNA, the CDR3 is TGTGCCAGCAGCTTAGATGGGCTAGCCTTCGCGAACACCGGGGAGCTGTTTTTT. Protein sequence: CASSLDGLAFANTGELFF.

The CDR3 sequence is CASRAGGAGYGYTF. Written as DNA, the CDR3 is TGTGCCAGCAGGGCGGGAGGGGCCGGGTATGGCTACACCTTC. This chain links TRBV6-5 with TRBJ1-2, with D maybe TRBD1 (5 bases). The CDR3 covers 14 residues. V lost 6 bases and J 5 bases, leaving 16 bases between the germline ends. Germline V gives CDR1 MNHEY, CDR2 SVGAGI.

The chain is built from TRBV5-1 and TRBJ1-1, with D perhaps TRBD1 (6 bases). This CDR3 region has 13 residues. V gave up 0 bases and J gave up 5 bases, with 8 bases separating them. Germline CDR1 reads SGHRS; CDR2 reads YFSETQ. The CDR3 DNA is TGCGCCAGCAGCTTGGTCGGACAGACTGAAGCTTTCTTT. Its translation is CASSLVGQTEAFF.

The chain recombines TRBV7-9 with TRBJ2-1; the D gene is possibly TRBD1 (6 bases). CDR1 SEHNR and CDR2 FQNEAQ come from the germline V gene (reference sequence). This CDR3 has 14 amino acids. V was pared by 1 base and J by 2 bases, with 6 bases between. For the CDR3, the DNA is TGTGCCAGCAGCTTAGGGACAGCCTACAATGAGCAGTTCTTC. Translated, it gives CASSLGTAYNEQFF.

The sample holds a few counts of this clone. The J gene is TRBJ1-2, the V gene TRBV19; D uncertain. Germline CDR1 reads LNHDA; CDR2 reads SQIVND (reference sequence). CDR3 size: 13 residues. With 3 bases removed from V and 8 bases from J, the gap between germline ends came to 13 bases. The CDR3 here is CASSIRPTGGYTF. The CDR3 DNA is TGTGCCAGTAGTATCCGACCGACCGGCGGCTACACCTTC. The entire variable domain, with the rest obtained from reference TRBV19 and TRBJ1-2, is as follows: DGGITQSPKYLFRKEGQNVTLSCEQNLNHDAMYWYRQDPGQGLRLIYYSQIVNDFQKGDIAEGYSVSREKKESFPLTVTSAQKNPTAFYLCASSIRPTGGYTFGSGTRLTVV.

This chain connects TRBV5-1 to TRBJ2-5; 8 nucleotides agree with TRBD1. V dropped 4 bases and J dropped 5; count of bases not matched to a gene: 10. From germline, CDR1 is SGHRS and CDR2 YFSETQ. CDR3 size: 15 residues. The CDR3 DNA reads TGCGCCAGCAGCACGGAGGGACAGGTTGGGGAGACCCAGTACTTC. Encoded protein: CASSTEGQVGETQYF.

This chain links TRBV7-8 with TRBJ2-7; D remains ambiguous. This CDR3 has 14 residues. Germline loops: CDR1 SGHVS, CDR2 FQNEAQ. Between the trimmed V and J ends, which lost 0 bases and 4 bases, there was a span of 10 bases. The CDR3, as DNA: TGTGCCAGCAGCTTAGCGCTAGGGTTTTACGAGCAGTACTTC. It codes for CASSLALGFYEQYF.

The chain couples TRBV6-2 or TRBV6-3 to TRBJ2-5, with D perhaps matching TRBD1 (6 bases). V was shortened by 1 base and J by 7 bases, with 13 bases between the two germline ends. Germline CDR1 MNHEY, CDR2 SVGEGT. The CDR3 runs to 14 residues. CDR3 sequence: CASSYWQGRGTQYF. In DNA form, the CDR3 reads TGTGCCAGCAGTTACTGGCAGGGGCGAGGGACCCAGTACTTC.

This sequence joins TRBV2 and TRBJ2-3, with D perhaps matching TRBD2 (7 bases). The germline V and J ends were trimmed by 4 bases and 0 bases, with 17 bases remaining between them. The CDR3 is made up of 17 amino acids. The germline gives CDR1 SNHLY, CDR2 FYNNEI. The CDR3 here is CASSVRGAVPSTDTQYF. CDR3 DNA sequence: TGTGCCAGCAGTGTTCGGGGGGCGGTTCCTAGCACAGATACGCAGTATTTT.

This chain links TRBV30 with TRBJ1-2, with no clear D. Per germline, CDR1 GTSNPN and CDR2 SVGIG (reference sequence). V was clipped by 0 bases and J by 4 bases, with 12 bases between them. The CDR3 is 14 amino acids. CDR3 DNA: TGTGCCTGGAGTGTACTCTCGGGGTTCTATGGCTACACCTTC. It specifies CAWSVLSGFYGYTF.

This clone has a handful of counts. The V gene is TRBV18, the J gene TRBJ1-1; TRBD1 agrees at 7 bases. The ends lost 3 bases at V and 5 bases at J; junction bases unmatched: 15. Looked up from germline, CDR1 is KGHSH and CDR2 is LQKENI. The length of the CDR3 is 17 residues. The CDR3 DNA is TGTGCCAGCTCACCCAAACCCCTGACAGGGCGAGGGACTGAAGCTTTCTTT. Translation: CASSPKPLTGRGTEAFF.

This chain connects TRBV7-9 to TRBJ1-1; D is uncertain. CDR3 length equals 13 residues. V was cut by 1 base and J by 4 bases, with 7 bases left in between. Germline loops: CDR1 SEHNR, CDR2 FQNEAQ (reference sequence). The CDR3 DNA follows: TGTGCCAGCAGCTTAGAGGGTAGCACTGAAGCTTTCTTT. It encodes CASSLEGSTEAFF.

The rearrangement joins TRBV3-1 (or the pseudogene TRBV3-2) to TRBJ2-1; TRBD2 might be the D (6 bases). The CDR3 contains 15 residues. Trimming shortened V by 0 bases and J by 7 bases, and 13 bases separated the two germline ends. CDR1 is LGHDT, CDR2 YNNKEL, per germline (reference sequence). CDR3 sequence (DNA): TGTGCCAGCAGCCAAGAGTTCGGGGGAGATAATGAGCAGTTCTTC. Its protein is CASSQEFGGDNEQFF.

V gene TRBV7-2 combines with J gene TRBJ1-2, with TRBD1 matching 7 bases. The CDR3 totals 15 residues. CDR1 and CDR2 (germline): SGHTA, FQGNSA. J gave up 4 bases and V 0 bases, and 5 bases lay outside the gene matches. The chain's CDR3 is CASSLAQGETYGYTF. CDR3 in DNA: TGTGCCAGCAGCTTAGCCCAGGGGGAGACCTATGGCTACACCTTC.

The chain has TRBV28 and TRBJ1-4, with no clear D. The CDR3 contains 15 residues. V was clipped by 2 bases and J by 7 bases, with 14 bases between them. CDR1 is MDHEN and CDR2 is SYDVKM in the germline V gene. CDR3 protein: CASSLIRLGSEKLFF. The DNA for the CDR3 is TGTGCCAGCAGTTTAATCAGGTTAGGGAGTGAAAAACTGTTTTTT. The entire variable domain, with the rest obtained from reference TRBV28 and TRBJ1-4, is as follows: DVKVTQSSRYLVKRTGEKVFLECVQDMDHENMFWYRQDPGLGLRLIYFSYDVKMKEKGDIPEGYSVSREKKERFSLILESASTNQTSMYLCASSLIRLGSEKLFFGSGTQLSVL.

This chain joins TRBV10-3 and TRBJ1-2, with 7 bases identical to TRBD1. Germline trimming cut 3 bases from V and 1 base from J; bases unmatched to any gene: 2. Germline V CDR1 and CDR2: ENHRY, SYGVKD. This CDR3 has 14 residues. Here the CDR3 reads CAISDAGGNYGYTF. CDR3 DNA sequence: TGTGCCATCAGTGACGCAGGGGGTAACTATGGCTACACCTTC.

The chain couples TRBV2 to TRBJ2-1; D ambiguous. Germline CDR1 and CDR2: SNHLY and FYNNEI. This CDR3 spans 14 amino acids. V was clipped by 6 bases and J by 9 bases, with 18 bases between them. The CDR3, as DNA: TGTGCCAGCAGGCCTTCCACCCGGTTCGGTGAGCAGTTCTTC. Its translation is CASRPSTRFGEQFF.

This chain links TRBV11-3 with TRBJ2-7; 8 nucleotides match TRBD1. With 4 bases clipped from V and 5 bases from J, the junction kept 4 bases outside the gene matches. Germline V CDR1 and CDR2: SGHNT, YENEEA. The CDR3 length is 13 residues. CDR3 sequence: CASSSKTGDEQYF. The CDR3 nucleotides read TGTGCCAGCAGCTCTAAGACAGGGGACGAGCAGTACTTC. The complete variable domain, with remaining parts taken from reference TRBV11-3 and TRBJ2-7, reads EAGVVQSPRYKIIEKKQPVAFWCNPISGHNTLYWYLQNLGQGPELLIRYENEEAVDDSQLPKDRFSAERLKGVDSTLKIQPAELGDSAVYLCASSSKTGDEQYFGPGTRLTVT.

This rearrangement joins TRBV11-3 to TRBJ1-1, with TRBD1 identical over 7 bases. Germline values: CDR1 SGHNT, CDR2 YENEEA. The CDR3 has 16 amino acids. Unmatched junction bases numbered 10, after V lost 5 bases and J lost 1 base. The CDR3 DNA is TGTGCCAGCAGCCCAACCACAGGGGTCCAGAACACTGAAGCTTTCTTT. Encoded protein: CASSPTTGVQNTEAFF.

This CDR3 reads CASIGTRNTIYF. The CDR3 DNA reads as TGTGCCAGCATTGGCACCAGAAACACCATATATTTT. The chain couples TRBV28 to TRBJ1-3, with D unresolved. This CDR3 is 12 amino acids long. Germline CDR1 is MDHEN and CDR2 is SYDVKM. V was trimmed by 7 bases and J by 5 bases, leaving 9 bases between them.

The genes are TRBV18 and TRBJ2-5, with D uncertain. V dropped 1 base and J dropped 5 bases, with 5 bases sitting between them. CDR3 size: 12 residues. CDR1 and CDR2 from the germline V gene are KGHSH and LQKENI. The CDR3 nucleotides are TGTGCCAGCTCACCACAAAGGGAGACCCAGTACTTC. It is translated as CASSPQRETQYF.

The chain links TRBV21-1 to TRBJ2-7. TRBV21-1 is listed as a pseudogene. The CDR3 is 13 amino acids. The CDR3 here is CASSKKSSYEQYF. The CDR3, as DNA: TGTGCCAGCAGCAAAAAGAGCAGTTACGAGCAGTACTTC.

This clone was counted a few times. V usage is TRBV4-1 and J usage is TRBJ1-1; tentative D call: TRBD1 (5 bases). Germline CDR1 and CDR2: MGHRA and YSYEKL. V was cut by 3 bases and J by 6 bases, with 17 bases left in between. This CDR3 region has 15 residues. The CDR3: CASSHLTGIPPEAFF. The DNA for the CDR3 is TGCGCCAGCAGCCATCTAACAGGAATCCCCCCTGAAGCTTTCTTT.

This sequence joins TRBV27 and TRBJ2-3, with 7 bases identical to TRBD2. Germline V gene sequence: CDR1 MNHEY, CDR2 SMNVEV (reference sequence). The V gene end was trimmed by 2 bases and the J gene end by 6 bases; junction bases not matched to a gene: 5. The CDR3 runs to 14 residues. CDR3 coding DNA: TGTGCCAGCAGTTTAATAGACGGGAGGGATACGCAGTATTTT. Protein product: CASSLIDGRDTQYF.